The present T cell receptor beta chain was sequenced within a study of T cell changes during pregnancy in multiple sclerosis. This clone was found once. Assay: immunoSEQ multiplex PCR; the TCRdb copy retains only in-frame clones and omits some. Seen here are about 93,000 clones, almost 95% observed once, and the top ten hold approximately 2%. The specimen was peripheral blood, collected after pregnancy. This sequence originates from a female donor with multiple sclerosis, enrolled in a pregnancy study.

This CDR3 reads CASSETGLAGFGDTQYF. CDR3 nucleotides: TGCGCCAGCAGCGAGACAGGACTAGCGGGGTTTGGAGATACGCAGTATTTT. The chain carries TRBV4-1 and TRBJ2-3, with 12 nucleotides matching TRBD2. The CDR3 loop spans 17 amino acids. The V and J ends lost 5 bases and 5 bases, in that order; junction bases with no gene match: 11. The V gene's germline CDR1 is MGHRA and CDR2 YSYEKL.